Presented here are 7 T cell receptor beta chains from one specimen sequenced in a study of T cells after somatic rescue of genetic block (dated by TCRdb to 2018 to 2021). The library was produced with the immunoSEQ multiplex PCR assay. TCRdb mirrors the immuneACCESS table, restricted to in-frame sequences. Some clones are absent from its copies; in checked studies, under half trace to an unresolved V gene, and the reason for the others is unknown. The sample yields over 95,000 clones; 75% to 95% were counted once. Over 1.1% of the sample lies in the top ten. The material sequenced was peripheral blood mononuclear cells (PBMCs). The receptors here all came from a woman aged 18-35 years.

The CDR3 nucleotides are TGCGCCAGCAGCCCTCGGACTAGCGGGGGAAAAGATACGCAGTATTTT. It is translated as CASSPRTSGGKDTQYF. This chain connects TRBV4-1 to TRBJ2-3; 13 bases line up with TRBD2. In germline, CDR1 is MGHRA, CDR2 YSYEKL. V gave up 4 bases and J gave up 5 bases; unmatched junction bases: 6. The CDR3 has 16 amino acids.

This clone was observed a few times. The V and J genes are TRBV5-4 and TRBJ1-2, with 7 bases lining up with TRBD1. Germline V gene sequence: CDR1 SGHNT, CDR2 YYREEE (reference sequence). The CDR3 sequence is 17 residues long. V lost 0 bases, J lost 6 bases, and 14 bases stayed unmatched. The CDR3 loop reads CASSLAGTVPLSHGYTF. CDR3 in DNA: TGTGCCAGCAGCTTGGCCGGGACAGTCCCACTTTCGCATGGCTACACCTTC.

This sequence joins TRBV7-6 and TRBJ2-1; D tentatively fits TRBD1 or TRBD2 (5 bases each). Germline assignment: CDR1 SGHVS and CDR2 FNYEAQ. The V gene lost 6 bases and the J gene lost 0 bases, with 18 bases spanning the gap. CDR3 length equals 17 residues. CDR3 residues: CASSPLFRGPSYNEQFF. The CDR3 nucleotides are TGTGCCAGCAGTCCTCTTTTCCGGGGCCCCTCCTACAATGAGCAGTTCTTC.

This clone came up once. The chain carries TRBV20-1 and TRBJ2-7; D gene unclear. The CDR3 is 11 amino acids. The V and J ends lost 5 bases and 6 bases respectively, with 11 bases between them. Germline V gene sequence: CDR1 DFQATT, CDR2 SNEGSKA (reference sequence). The CDR3 spells CSAALIREQYF. The CDR3 coding sequence is TGCAGTGCTGCGCTGATTCGCGAGCAGTACTTC.

In its sample, this clone was seen once. The genes are TRBV30 and TRBJ1-2; 9 positions agree with TRBD1. The CDR3 spans 13 residues. The ends lost 6 bases at V and 4 bases at J; junction bases unmatched: 6. The germline CDR1 and CDR2 sequences are GTSNPN and SVGIG (reference sequence). CDR3 residues: CACWDRASYGYTF. CDR3 nucleotide sequence: TGTGCCTGCTGGGACAGGGCCTCCTATGGCTACACCTTC. Combining the CDR3 with reference TRBV30 and TRBJ1-2 gives the whole variable domain SQTIHQWPATLVQPVGSPLSLECTVEGTSNPNLYWYRQAAGRGLQLLFYSVGIGQISSEVPQNLSASRPQDRQFILSSKKLLLSDSGFYLCACWDRASYGYTFGSGTRLTVV.

The chain joins TRBV21-1 to TRBJ1-5; TRBD1, the table's D call, was not compared with the DNA. TRBV21-1 is a known pseudogene. The CDR3 length is 13 residues. Here the CDR3 DNA reads TGTGCCAGCTGTAGTCAGGGGAGTCAGCCCCAGCATTTT. Translating it yields CASCSQGSQPQHF.

J is TRBJ2-4 and V is TRBV28, with D tentatively TRBD1 or TRBD2 (5 bases each). The germline V gene encodes CDR1 MDHEN and CDR2 SYDVKM. V was cut by 4 bases and J by 11 bases, with 18 bases left in between. CDR3 size: 14 residues. This CDR3 is CASSSLSGPVVQYF. CDR3 coding DNA: TGTGCCAGCAGTTCTTTATCGGGGCCCGTAGTTCAGTACTTC.